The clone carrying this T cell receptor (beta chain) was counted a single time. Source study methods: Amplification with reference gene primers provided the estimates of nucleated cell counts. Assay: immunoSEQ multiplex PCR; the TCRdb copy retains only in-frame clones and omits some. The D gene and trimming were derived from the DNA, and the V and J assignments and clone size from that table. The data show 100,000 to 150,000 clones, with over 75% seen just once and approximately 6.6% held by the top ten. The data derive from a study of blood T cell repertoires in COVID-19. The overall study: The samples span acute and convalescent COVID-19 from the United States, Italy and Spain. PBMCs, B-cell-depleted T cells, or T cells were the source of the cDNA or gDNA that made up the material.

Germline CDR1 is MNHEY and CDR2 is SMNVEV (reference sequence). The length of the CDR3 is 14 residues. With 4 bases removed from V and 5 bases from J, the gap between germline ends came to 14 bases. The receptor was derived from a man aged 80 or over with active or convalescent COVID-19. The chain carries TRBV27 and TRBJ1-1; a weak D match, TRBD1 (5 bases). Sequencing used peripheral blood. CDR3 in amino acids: CASSSLDGGTEAFF. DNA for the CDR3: TGTGCCAGCAGTTCCCTGGATGGGGGGACTGAAGCTTTCTTT.